This T cell receptor beta chain was sequenced during a study of OX40 agonist ivuxolimab in advanced cancers. Overall study context: Patients received intravenous ivuxolimab every 2 weeks at 0.01 to 10 mg/kg. In three patients, partial responses were observed, one with hepatocellular carcinoma and two with cutaneous melanoma.

Autoimmune disease history or systemic immunosuppression disqualified patients. V lost 5 bases to trimming and J lost 4 bases, with 5 bases between them. This CDR3 region has 12 residues. Per the germline V gene, CDR1 is SNHLY and CDR2 is FYNNEI. Remarks on this clone: What it recognizes is unknown.

Clones were sequenced by immunoSEQ multiplex PCR, and TCRdb holds only the in-frame ones, with some missing. The table includes some 30,000 clones, roughly 84% detected once. General study results and limits: Among the lowest peripheral clonal expansion occurred in 0.1-3.0 mg/kg partial responders.

The rearrangement uses TRBV2 and TRBJ2-2; no clear D gene. The sample was CD4+ or CD8+ T cells sorted from blood, taken in a trial of the OX40 agonist ivuxolimab. The clonotype was recovered from an adult with an advanced solid tumor such as melanoma, head and neck, liver or kidney cancer. For the CDR3, the DNA is TGTGCCAGCAGTCCGGTCACCGGGGAGCTGTTTTTT. It is translated as CASSPVTGELFF.